This entry lists 25 T cell receptor beta chains sequenced from one sample in a study of blood T cell repertoires in COVID-19. The table came from immunoSEQ multiplex PCR; TCRdb's copy has only in-frame clones and leaves some out. The table lists 110,000 to 150,000 clones, about 80% of them singletons. The specimen was peripheral blood. The receptors were sampled from an elderly woman in a cohort sampled during active or convalescent COVID-19.

The chain has TRBV7-2 and TRBJ2-5; D is perhaps TRBD2 (5 bases). The V end lost 0 bases, the J end lost 9 bases, and 17 bases lay between the germline ends. The germline V gene has CDR1 SGHTA and CDR2 FQGNSA. This CDR3 spans 15 amino acids. The CDR3 sequence is CASSLASTGWVAQYF. CDR3 bases: TGTGCCAGCAGCTTAGCCTCCACGGGGTGGGTGGCCCAGTACTTC.

This sequence joins TRBV5-6 and TRBJ1-1; unclear D gene. From germline, CDR1 is SGHDT and CDR2 YYEEEE. The CDR3 spans 14 residues. Between the trimmed V and J ends, which lost 5 bases and 2 bases, there was a span of 13 bases. The CDR3 nucleotides read TGTGCCAGCAGGCACGGGTTAGCAAACACTGAAGCTTTCTTT. It specifies CASRHGLANTEAFF. The complete variable domain, with remaining parts taken from reference TRBV5-6 and TRBJ1-1, reads DAGVTQSPTHLIKTRGQQVTLRCSPKSGHDTVSWYQQALGQGPQFIFQYYEEEERQRGNFPDRFSGHQFPNYSSELNVNALLLGDSALYLCASRHGLANTEAFFGQGTRLTVV.

The CDR3 DNA reads as TGTGCCAGCAGCCTAAGTGGGGGGGCCTACGAGCAGTACTTC. It codes for CASSLSGGAYEQYF. V gene TRBV3-1 (or the pseudogene TRBV3-2) combines with J gene TRBJ2-7, with 7 bases that match TRBD2. CDR3 size: 14 residues. V trimming: 4 bases; J trimming: 2 bases; junction bases outside the gene matches: 5. Germline values: CDR1 LGHDT, CDR2 YNNKEL (reference sequence).

V and J are TRBV7-8 and TRBJ1-2, with TRBD1 identical over 9 bases. This CDR3 is 15 amino acids long. The V gene's germline CDR1 is SGHVS and CDR2 FQNEAQ. The J segment lost 6 bases and the V segment lost 5 bases, leaving 10 bases of the junction unmatched. CDR3: CASSKSGQGLDGYTF. The CDR3 coding sequence is TGTGCCAGCAGCAAATCGGGACAGGGATTAGATGGCTACACCTTC.

V is TRBV15 and J is TRBJ1-5; 9 bases line up with TRBD1. CDR3 length equals 17 residues. V was pared by 5 bases and J by 0 bases, with 8 bases of the junction left unmatched. Germline CDR1 reads LNHNV; CDR2 reads YYDKDF (reference sequence). CDR3 coding DNA: TGTGCCACCAGCCGCGGACAGGGGACTTATAGCAATCAGCCCCAGCATTTT. This gives the protein CATSRGQGTYSNQPQHF.

The chain couples TRBV7-2 to TRBJ2-1, with 7 nucleotides matching TRBD2. The germline CDR1 and CDR2 sequences are SGHTA and FQGNSA. The J segment lost 4 bases and the V segment lost 2 bases, leaving 8 bases of the junction unmatched. This CDR3 is built from 16 residues. The chain's CDR3 is CASSLRWGGEYNEQFF. Written as DNA, the CDR3 is TGTGCCAGCAGCTTACGGTGGGGGGGTGAGTACAATGAGCAGTTCTTC. Filled out from reference TRBV7-2 and TRBJ2-1, the complete variable domain reads GAGVSQSPSNKVTEKGKDVELRCDPISGHTALYWYRQSLGQGLEFLIYFQGNSAPDKSGLPSDRFSAERTGGSVSTLTIQRTQQEDSAVYLCASSLRWGGEYNEQFFGPGTRLTVL.

This rearrangement joins TRBV7-9 to TRBJ2-1, with TRBD1 as a possible D gene (6 bases). V gave up 2 bases and J gave up 3 bases, with 14 bases separating them. Per the germline V gene, CDR1 is SEHNR and CDR2 is FQNEAQ (reference sequence). The CDR3 totals 16 residues. CDR3 sequence: CASSLFGRGVYNEQFF. The CDR3, as DNA: TGTGCCAGCAGCTTATTCGGCAGGGGAGTCTACAATGAGCAGTTCTTC.

This chain uses TRBV5-1 with TRBJ2-5, with 9 bases matching TRBD2. The CDR3 sequence is 17 residues long. The J segment lost 2 bases and the V segment lost 4 bases, leaving 12 bases of the junction unmatched. In germline, CDR1 is SGHRS, CDR2 YFSETQ. The CDR3 loop is CASSTGGGAHGQETQYF. The CDR3 coding sequence is TGCGCCAGCAGCACTGGCGGGGGGGCCCATGGACAAGAGACCCAGTACTTC.

J is TRBJ1-1 and V is TRBV9; possibly TRBD1 for D (6 bases). Per germline, CDR1 SGDLS and CDR2 YYNGEE. V was shortened by 4 bases and J by 3 bases, with 10 bases between the two germline ends. CDR3 length: 13 amino acids. CDR3 protein: CASSKRTDTEAFF. The CDR3 region has the DNA TGTGCCAGCAGCAAGCGGACAGACACTGAAGCTTTCTTT.

The J gene is TRBJ2-1, the V gene TRBV6-6, with TRBD1 identical over 7 bases. The germline CDR1 and CDR2 sequences are MNHNY and SVGAGI (reference sequence). CDR3 length: 15 residues. J gave up 5 bases and V 3 bases, and 7 bases lay outside the gene matches. The CDR3 is CASSYSGTENNEQFF. The CDR3, as DNA: TGTGCCAGCAGTTATTCCGGGACAGAGAACAATGAGCAGTTCTTC.

The rearrangement links TRBV7-9 to TRBJ2-5; tentative D call: TRBD2 (6 bases). The length of the CDR3 is 15 residues. The V gene lost 1 base and the J gene lost 5 bases, with 14 bases spanning the gap. From germline, CDR1 is SEHNR and CDR2 FQNEAQ (reference sequence). The CDR3 DNA follows: TGTGCCAGCAGCTTAGGAACCCTCAGCGGGGAGACCCAGTACTTC. This codes for CASSLGTLSGETQYF.

The chain is built from TRBV19 and TRBJ2-5, with a possible D match to TRBD2 (5 bases). The ends were cut back, 10 bases at V and 5 bases at J, with 20 bases in the middle. Germline CDR1 LNHDA, CDR2 SQIVND (reference sequence). CDR3 length equals 14 residues. The CDR3 loop reads CATARSGLWETQYF. The CDR3 DNA reads as TGTGCCACCGCCAGGAGCGGTTTGTGGGAGACCCAGTACTTC.

This clone occurred once. This chain uses TRBV18 with TRBJ2-5, with D unresolved. V was clipped by 3 bases and J by 5 bases, with 16 bases between them. Looked up from germline, CDR1 is KGHSH and CDR2 is LQKENI. This CDR3 region has 15 residues. As DNA, the CDR3 is TGTGCCAGCTCACCTCTCCTATCCCTCGGGGAGACCCAGTACTTC. Protein product: CASSPLLSLGETQYF. The full variable domain, in which reference TRBV18 and TRBJ2-5 provide the parts outside the CDR3, is NAGVMQNPRHLVRRRGQEARLRCSPMKGHSHVYWYRQLPEEGLKFMVYLQKENIIDESGMPKERFSAEFPKEGPSILRIQQVVRGDSAAYFCASSPLLSLGETQYFGPGTRLLVL.

The chain carries TRBV12-3 or TRBV12-4 and TRBJ1-5; weak D call: TRBD1 (5 bases). V was trimmed by 2 bases and J by 4 bases, leaving 6 bases between them. This CDR3 region has 13 residues. CDR3 DNA sequence: TGTGCCAGCAGTTTACGGGGGAATCAGCCCCAGCATTTT. This translates into CASSLRGNQPQHF.

This chain links TRBV7-2 with TRBJ1-2; D might be TRBD1 (5 bases). V dropped 2 bases and J dropped 7 bases, with 11 bases sitting between them. Germline lookup yields CDR1 SGHTA and CDR2 FQGNSA. The CDR3 contains 13 residues. The CDR3 coding sequence is TGTGCCAGCAGCTTAAGGGGTTCTGTTGGCTACACCTTC. The encoded protein is CASSLRGSVGYTF.

The chain carries TRBV11-1 and TRBJ2-5; 8 nucleotides align to TRBD1. CDR1 and CDR2 (germline): SGHAT, FQDESV (reference sequence). The CDR3 consists of 14 residues. V was pared by 5 bases and J by 4 bases, with 6 bases of the junction left unmatched. CDR3 region: CASSHRDRRETQYF. The CDR3 nucleotides read TGTGCCAGCAGCCACCGGGACAGGAGAGAGACCCAGTACTTC. The whole variable domain, remainder taken from reference TRBV11-1 and TRBJ2-5, is EAEVAQSPRYKITEKSQAVAFWCDPISGHATLYWYRQILGQGPELLVQFQDESVVDDSQLPKDRFSAERLKGVDSTLKIQPAELGDSAMYLCASSHRDRRETQYFGPGTRLLVL.

The V and J genes are TRBV2 and TRBJ2-3, with 8 bases aligning to TRBD2. Trimming at V came to 5 bases and at J to 5 bases, leaving 3 bases not matched to a gene. Germline assignment: CDR1 SNHLY and CDR2 FYNNEI. There are 13 residues in the CDR3. The CDR3 loop is CASSKLAGDTQYF. The CDR3 DNA reads as TGTGCCAGCAGTAAGCTAGCGGGAGATACGCAGTATTTT.

This clone was observed a handful of times. The CDR3 region has the DNA TGTGCCAGCAACAAAGCAGGGGGATCCACTGAAGCTTTCTTT. This gives the protein CASNKAGGSTEAFF. The chain joins TRBV7-9 to TRBJ1-1; TRBD1 agrees at 7 bases. Germline trimming cut 7 bases from V and 4 bases from J; bases unmatched to any gene: 9. Germline V gene sequence: CDR1 SEHNR, CDR2 FQNEAQ (reference sequence). CDR3 length: 14 residues.

The CDR3 sequence: CASSLQGAVTQYF. The CDR3 DNA sequence: TGTGCCAGCAGTTTACAGGGGGCTGTAACGCAGTATTTT. The chain combines TRBV6-2 or TRBV6-3 with TRBJ2-3; the match to TRBD1 covers 9 bases. Unmatched junction bases numbered 5, after V lost 4 bases and J lost 9 bases. The CDR3 sequence is 13 residues long. Germline CDR1 MNHEY, CDR2 SVGEGT.

This clone was detected only once. The V call is TRBV9, the J call TRBJ1-1, with 11 bases fitting TRBD1. The CDR3 length is 15 residues. The germline CDR1 and CDR2 sequences are SGDLS and YYNGEE. The J segment lost 4 bases and the V segment lost 4 bases, leaving 6 bases of the junction unmatched. The CDR3, as DNA: TGTGCCAGCAGCTTAACCGGGACAGGGGGCACTGAAGCTTTCTTT. Amino acid sequence: CASSLTGTGGTEAFF.

This CDR3 is CASRPYSGYEQYF. CDR3 nucleotides: TGTGCCAGCAGGCCGTATTCAGGGTACGAGCAGTACTTC. The chain has TRBV5-8 and TRBJ2-7, with a possible D match to TRBD1 (5 bases). The CDR3 is 13 residues long. Germline V gives CDR1 SGHTS, CDR2 YDEGEE. The V end lost 5 bases, the J end lost 4 bases, and 13 bases lay between the germline ends.

V is TRBV3-1 (or the pseudogene TRBV3-2) and J is TRBJ2-6, with 8 bases matching TRBD1. The germline V gene encodes CDR1 LGHDT and CDR2 YNNKEL (reference sequence). The CDR3 consists of 15 residues. V lost 6 bases, J lost 1 base, and 2 bases stayed unmatched. This chain's CDR3 is CASSRQGSGANVLTF. The CDR3 nucleotides are TGTGCCAGCAGTCGACAGGGGTCTGGGGCCAACGTCCTGACTTTC.

This clone was found once. The chain couples TRBV10-2 to TRBJ1-5; no clear D gene. V lost 11 bases to trimming and J lost 1 base, with 9 bases between them. The CDR3 is 12 residues long. Looked up from germline, CDR1 is WSHSY and CDR2 is SAAADI. Written as DNA, the CDR3 is TGCGCCGCCGGGTTCAGCAATCAGCCCCAGCATTTT. Translated, it gives CAAGFSNQPQHF.

In its sample, this clone was seen once. The chain joins TRBV28 to TRBJ2-2, with D maybe TRBD2 (6 bases). Germline lookup yields CDR1 MDHEN and CDR2 SYDVKM. Deletions cut 6 bases from V and 1 base from J, with 15 bases between. The CDR3 has 16 residues. Here the CDR3 DNA reads TGTGCCAGCAGCCAAGAGGCTAGCGTGAACACCGGGGAGCTGTTTTTT. Translated: CASSQEASVNTGELFF.

This sequence joins TRBV28 and TRBJ1-1; no firm D call. Between the trimmed V and J ends, which lost 6 bases and 2 bases, there was a span of 10 bases. Germline V gene data show CDR1 as MDHEN and CDR2 as SYDVKM. The CDR3 has 13 residues. CDR3 bases: TGTGCCAGCAGAACAGATGCAAACACTGAAGCTTTCTTT. Protein product: CASRTDANTEAFF.